Reported below is one TCR beta chain. What it binds is not known. TCRdb re-analyzed the PCR reads using MiXCR. Of some 69,000 clones listed, 14% are singletons. This specimen comes from a study of metastatic and nonmetastatic thyroid tumors. Study at large: Across blood and tumor or nodule tissue, repertoires from malignant and benign thyroid patients were compared with one another. The study's findings and limits: Reported TCR beta diversity, measured in blood and tumor, was significantly higher for malignant thyroid tumors than for benign nodules.

The entire patient cohort was treatment-naive prior to thyroid surgery. CDR3 length: 16 residues. CDR1 is SGHAT, CDR2 FQNNGV, per germline. V shed 5 bases, J shed 4 bases, and the junction held 9 bases outside the gene matches. The source of this sequence is a male donor with papillary thyroid cancer or a benign thyroid nodule (not recorded which). Some clones in this sample may be carry-over from other donors' samples. The source material was blood. The chain carries TRBV11-2 and TRBJ2-1, with 9 bases that match TRBD2. The CDR3 coding sequence is TGTGCCAGCAGCGATTCCGGGACTAGCTATTACAATGAGCAGTTCTTC. It yields the protein CASSDSGTSYYNEQFF.